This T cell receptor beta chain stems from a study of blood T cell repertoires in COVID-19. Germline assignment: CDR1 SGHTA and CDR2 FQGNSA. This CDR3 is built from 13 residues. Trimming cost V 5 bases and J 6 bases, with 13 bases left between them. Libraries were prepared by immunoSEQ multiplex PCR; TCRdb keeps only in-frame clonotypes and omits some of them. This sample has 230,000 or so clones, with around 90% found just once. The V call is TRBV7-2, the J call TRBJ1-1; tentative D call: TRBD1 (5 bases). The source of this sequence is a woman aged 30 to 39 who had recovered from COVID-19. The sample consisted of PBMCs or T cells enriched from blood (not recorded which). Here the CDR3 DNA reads TGTGCCAGCAGCCCAGACAGAGGCGCTGAAGCTTTCTTT. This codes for CASSPDRGAEAFF. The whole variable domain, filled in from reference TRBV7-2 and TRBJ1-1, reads GAGVSQSPSNKVTEKGKDVELRCDPISGHTALYWYRQSLGQGLEFLIYFQGNSAPDKSGLPSDRFSAERTGGSVSTLTIQRTQQEDSAVYLCASSPDRGAEAFFGQGTRLTVV.